This TCR beta chain emerged from a study of blood T cell repertoires in COVID-19. At the level of the study: Specimens from acute and convalescent COVID-19 originated in the United States, Italy and Spain. Sources were T cells, B-cell-depleted T cells, or PBMCs; the material itself was cDNA or gDNA.

This clone was counted only a few times. Germline V gene lookup returns CDR1 ENHRY and CDR2 SYGVKD. CDR3 length: 15 amino acids. V was clipped by 3 bases and J by 0 bases; unmatched bases: 5. Sequencing was performed with immunoSEQ multiplex PCR; in TCRdb, only in-frame clones are kept and a portion is missing. The table includes about 230,000 clones, more than 65% detected once. Sequencing was carried out using peripheral blood. The receptor was isolated from a woman in her forties who had recovered from COVID-19. This sequence joins TRBV10-3 and TRBJ2-7; TRBD1 matches 7 bases. The CDR3 region has the DNA TGTGCCATCAGTGATGGACAGGCGAACTCCTACGAGCAGTACTTC. Encoded protein: CAISDGQANSYEQYF.